What follows describes a single T cell receptor beta chain. The antigen remains undetermined. The libraries of TRB cDNA were prepared using 5' RACE with UMI labels. TCRdb re-called the 5' RACE reads and gives one entry per CDR3 protein, without DNA. This sample contains around 130,000 distinct CDR3 sequences. Germline V gives CDR1 MGHRA, CDR2 YSYEKL. The length of the CDR3 is 15 residues. The record originates from a study of CXCR3-negative and CXCR3-positive naive CD8 T cells. Whole-study findings and limits: Against CXCR3-negative naive cells, CXCR3-positive naive cells showed more hydrophobic TRB CDR3s. Post-cryopreservation CXCR3 expression was partly diminished, and the bulk of assays employed fresh PBMCs. Surface CD5 looked about the same in the naive subsets, so the authors worked out TCR strength from TRB CDR3 properties. Comparably high diversity was seen in both naive subsets, and much lower diversity in memory CD8+ cells.

This rearrangement joins TRBV4-1 to TRBJ2-1; TCRdb's D call of TRBD2 is untestable without DNA. The sequencing sample was made of naive CXCR3+ CD8+ T cells from blood. Subset specified: CD45RO-CCR7+CD27+CD95- naive CD8+ T cells expressing CXCR3 (TNR3+). The sequence was obtained from a human donor in good health. Some clones in this sample may be carry-over from other donors' samples. CDR3 loop: CASSQELAEYNEQFF.